This TCR beta chain is from a study of early T cells in non-severe SARS-CoV-2 infection (TCRdb year 2021). For the wider study: TCR sequencing used bulk RNA from unsorted whole blood, so alpha and beta chains could not be paired. Results the study describes overall, beyond this receptor: VDJdb matching was skewed toward anti-spike CD8 responses and likely underestimated virus-specific expansions, missing private and CD4 specificities.

To prepare the library, 5' RACE was applied. The data were produced on a NextSeq 500. Unique molecular identifiers were attached to individual cDNA molecules in the TCR library protocol so that sequencing error and PCR bias could be corrected. Both TCR alpha and beta chains were sequenced, and tight co-correlation was observed between alpha and beta sequence abundances in each sample. In the authors' own workflow: Decombinator V4 was used to perform V gene, J gene and CDR3 annotation of TCR sequences. TCRs were defined as expanded if a significant change between any two time points was detected under a Poisson model with p below 0.0001. Abundances of TCRs were expressed as counts per million after normalisation to the total number of TCRs sequenced in each sample. TRAV1-2 paired with TRAJ12, TRAJ20 or TRAJ33 defined MAIT TCRs, while TRAV10 paired with TRAJ18 defined iNKT TCRs. VDJdb, accessed 1 November 2021, was searched for CMV, EBV and SARS-CoV-2 annotated TCRs, excluding TCRs annotated for multiple antigens. Through fastp at Q25 and MiXCR, TCRdb rebuilt clones from the public reads, retaining in-frame beta chains. For every CDR3 protein sequence, its rows merge into one entry that carries the most common genes and DNA. TCRdb, rather than the study authors, made the V and J calls. The sample has fewer than 65,000 distinct CDR3 sequences on record, over 4.5% of them singletons. The ten largest clones capture less than 3.5% of the sample.

Set within a cohort of healthcare workers in London, UK, this nested case-control study involved weekly PCR testing of nasopharyngeal swabs along with blood sampling. Healthcare workers were enrolled in the week of the UK lockdown, from 23 to 31 March 2020, and were followed every week for up to about 16 weeks. The table lists this clonotype with many counts. Its antigen has not been determined. No base quality values were provided; no much bigger clone lies one nucleotide off. Trimming costs V 10 bases and J 1 base, and their ends lie 16 bases apart. The CDR3 covers 14 residues, taking in both the cysteine and the phenylalanine. CDR3 DNA only is kept here, 42 bases in frame from base 1. Reading the germline V gene gives CDR1 MDHEN and CDR2 SYDVKM.

This TCR came from an adult who was a healthcare worker with PCR-confirmed SARS-CoV-2 infection or an uninfected control (not recorded which). Source: whole blood, taken at baseline. The chain is assembled from TRBV28 and TRBJ1-1; 6 matching bases give a weak D call of TRBD1. The CDR3 reads CATREGGTNTEAFF. The DNA is TGTGCCACCAGAGAGGGGGGGACGAACACTGAAGCTTTCTTT.